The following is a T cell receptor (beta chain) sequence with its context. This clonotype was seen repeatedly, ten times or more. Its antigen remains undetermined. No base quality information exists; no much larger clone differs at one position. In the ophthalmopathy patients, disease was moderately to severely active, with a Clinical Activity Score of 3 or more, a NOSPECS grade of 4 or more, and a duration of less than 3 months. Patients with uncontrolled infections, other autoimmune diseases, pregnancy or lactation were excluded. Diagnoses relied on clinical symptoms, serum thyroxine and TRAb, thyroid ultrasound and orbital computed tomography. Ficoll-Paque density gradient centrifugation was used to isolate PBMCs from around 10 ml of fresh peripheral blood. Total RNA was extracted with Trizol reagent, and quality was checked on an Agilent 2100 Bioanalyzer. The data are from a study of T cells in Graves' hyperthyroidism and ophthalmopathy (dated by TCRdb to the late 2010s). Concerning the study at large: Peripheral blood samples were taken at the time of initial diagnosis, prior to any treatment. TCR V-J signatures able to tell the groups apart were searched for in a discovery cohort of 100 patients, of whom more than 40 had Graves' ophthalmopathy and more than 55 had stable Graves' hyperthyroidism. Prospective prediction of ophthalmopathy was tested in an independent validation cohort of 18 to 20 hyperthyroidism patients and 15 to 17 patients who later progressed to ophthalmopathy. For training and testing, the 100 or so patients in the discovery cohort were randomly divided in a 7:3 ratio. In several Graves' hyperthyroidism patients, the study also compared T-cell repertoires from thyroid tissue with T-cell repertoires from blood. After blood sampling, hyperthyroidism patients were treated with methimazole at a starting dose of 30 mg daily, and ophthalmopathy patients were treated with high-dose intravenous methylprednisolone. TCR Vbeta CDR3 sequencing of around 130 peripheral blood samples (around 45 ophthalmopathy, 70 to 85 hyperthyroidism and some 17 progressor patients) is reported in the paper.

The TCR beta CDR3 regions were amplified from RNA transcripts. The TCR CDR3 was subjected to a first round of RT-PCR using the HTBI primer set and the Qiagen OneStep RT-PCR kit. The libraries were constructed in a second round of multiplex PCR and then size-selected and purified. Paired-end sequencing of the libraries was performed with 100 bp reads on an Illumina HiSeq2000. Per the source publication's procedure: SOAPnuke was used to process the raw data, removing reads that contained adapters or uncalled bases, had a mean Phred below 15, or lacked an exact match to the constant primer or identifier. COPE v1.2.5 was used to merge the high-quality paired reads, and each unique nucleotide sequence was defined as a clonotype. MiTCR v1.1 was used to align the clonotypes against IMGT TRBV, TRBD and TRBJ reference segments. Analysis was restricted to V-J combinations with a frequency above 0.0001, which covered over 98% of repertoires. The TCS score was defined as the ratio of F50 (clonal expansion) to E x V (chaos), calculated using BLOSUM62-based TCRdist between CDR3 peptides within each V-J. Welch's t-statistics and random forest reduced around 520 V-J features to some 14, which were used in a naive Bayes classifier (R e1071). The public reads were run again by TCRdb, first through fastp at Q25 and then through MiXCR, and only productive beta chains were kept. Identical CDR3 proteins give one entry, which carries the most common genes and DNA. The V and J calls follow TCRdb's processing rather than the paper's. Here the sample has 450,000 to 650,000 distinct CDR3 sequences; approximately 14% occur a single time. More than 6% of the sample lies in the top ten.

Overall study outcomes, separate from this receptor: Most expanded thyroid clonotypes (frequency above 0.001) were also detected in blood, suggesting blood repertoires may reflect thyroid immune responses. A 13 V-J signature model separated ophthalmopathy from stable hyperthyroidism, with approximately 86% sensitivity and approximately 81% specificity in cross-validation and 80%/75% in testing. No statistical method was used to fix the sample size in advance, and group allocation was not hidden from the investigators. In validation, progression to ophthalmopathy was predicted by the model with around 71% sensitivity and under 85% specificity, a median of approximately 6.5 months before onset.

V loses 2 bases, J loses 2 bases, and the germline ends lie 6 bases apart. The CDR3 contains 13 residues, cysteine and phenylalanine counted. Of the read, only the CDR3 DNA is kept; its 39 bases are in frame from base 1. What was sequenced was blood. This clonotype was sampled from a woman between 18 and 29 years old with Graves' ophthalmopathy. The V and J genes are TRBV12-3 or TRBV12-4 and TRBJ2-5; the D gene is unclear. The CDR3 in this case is CASSLQEQETQYF. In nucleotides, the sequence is TGTGCCAGCAGTTTACAGGAGCAAGAGACCCAGTACTTC.